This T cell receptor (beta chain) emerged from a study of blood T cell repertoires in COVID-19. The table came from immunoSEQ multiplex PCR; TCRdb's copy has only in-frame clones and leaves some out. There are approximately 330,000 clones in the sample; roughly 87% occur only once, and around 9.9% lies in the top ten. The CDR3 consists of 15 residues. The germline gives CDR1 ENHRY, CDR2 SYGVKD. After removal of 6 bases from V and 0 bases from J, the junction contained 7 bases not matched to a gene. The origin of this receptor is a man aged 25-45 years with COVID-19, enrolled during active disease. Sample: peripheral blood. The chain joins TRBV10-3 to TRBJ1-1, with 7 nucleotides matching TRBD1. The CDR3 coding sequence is TGTGCCATCAGGGACAGGCTAGAGATGAACACTGAAGCTTTCTTT. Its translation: CAIRDRLEMNTEAFF.